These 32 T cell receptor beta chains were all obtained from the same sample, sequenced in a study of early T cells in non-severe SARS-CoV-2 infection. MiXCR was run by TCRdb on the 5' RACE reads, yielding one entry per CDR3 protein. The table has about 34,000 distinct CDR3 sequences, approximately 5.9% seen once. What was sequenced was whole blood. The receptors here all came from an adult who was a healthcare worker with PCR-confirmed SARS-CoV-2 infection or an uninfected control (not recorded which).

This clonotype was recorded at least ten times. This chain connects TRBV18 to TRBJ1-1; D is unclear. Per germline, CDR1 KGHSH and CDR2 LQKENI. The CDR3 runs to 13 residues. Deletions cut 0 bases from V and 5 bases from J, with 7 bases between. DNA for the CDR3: TGTGCCAGCTCACCACCTGGTAGGACTGAAGCTTTCTTT. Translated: CASSPPGRTEAFF.

CDR3 nucleotides: TGTGCCAGCAGCCCTCCGGATGCAGACACAGATACGCAGTATTTT. Translation: CASSPPDADTDTQYF. The chain recombines TRBV28 with TRBJ2-3; D not certain. Germline V CDR1 and CDR2: MDHEN, SYDVKM. With 6 bases removed from V and 2 bases from J, the gap between germline ends came to 15 bases. The CDR3 extends over 15 amino acids.

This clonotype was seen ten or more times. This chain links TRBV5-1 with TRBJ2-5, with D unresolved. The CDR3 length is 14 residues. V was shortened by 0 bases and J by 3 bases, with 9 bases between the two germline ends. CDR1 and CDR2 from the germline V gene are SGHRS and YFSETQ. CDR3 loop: CASSLEPGKETQYF. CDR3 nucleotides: TGCGCCAGCAGCTTGGAGCCCGGCAAAGAGACCCAGTACTTC.

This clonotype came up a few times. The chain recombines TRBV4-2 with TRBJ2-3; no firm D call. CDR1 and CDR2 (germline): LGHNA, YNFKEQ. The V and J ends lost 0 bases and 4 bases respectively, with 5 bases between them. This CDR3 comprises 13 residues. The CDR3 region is CASSQDQPDTQYF. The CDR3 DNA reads TGTGCCAGCAGCCAAGATCAACCAGATACGCAGTATTTT.

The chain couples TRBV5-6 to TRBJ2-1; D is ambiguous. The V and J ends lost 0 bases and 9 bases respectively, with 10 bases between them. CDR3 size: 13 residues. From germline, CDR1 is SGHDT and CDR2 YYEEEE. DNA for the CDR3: TGTGCCAGCAGCTTGGGCCCAGGCGGTGAGCAGTTCTTC. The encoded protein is CASSLGPGGEQFF. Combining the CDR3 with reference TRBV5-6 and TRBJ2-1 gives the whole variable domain DAGVTQSPTHLIKTRGQQVTLRCSPKSGHDTVSWYQQALGQGPQFIFQYYEEEERQRGNFPDRFSGHQFPNYSSELNVNALLLGDSALYLCASSLGPGGEQFFGPGTRLTVL.

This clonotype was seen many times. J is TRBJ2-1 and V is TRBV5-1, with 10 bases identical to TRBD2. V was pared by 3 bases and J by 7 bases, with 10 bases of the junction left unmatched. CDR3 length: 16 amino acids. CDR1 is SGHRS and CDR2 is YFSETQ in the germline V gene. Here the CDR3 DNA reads TGCGCCAGCAGCTCGGCTTTAGCGGGAGGTAGGAATGAGCAGTTCTTC. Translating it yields CASSSALAGGRNEQFF.

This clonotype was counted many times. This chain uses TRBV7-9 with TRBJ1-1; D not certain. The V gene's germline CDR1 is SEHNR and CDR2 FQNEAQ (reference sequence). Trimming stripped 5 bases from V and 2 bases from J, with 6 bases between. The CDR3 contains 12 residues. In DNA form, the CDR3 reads TGTGCCAGCAGCCTTGTTAACACTGAAGCTTTCTTT. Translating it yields CASSLVNTEAFF. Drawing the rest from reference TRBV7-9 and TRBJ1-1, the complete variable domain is DTGVSQNPRHKITKRGQNVTFRCDPISEHNRLYWYRQTLGQGPEFLTYFQNEAQLEKSRLLSDRFSAERPKGSFSTLEIQRTEQGDSAMYLCASSLVNTEAFFGQGTRLTVV.

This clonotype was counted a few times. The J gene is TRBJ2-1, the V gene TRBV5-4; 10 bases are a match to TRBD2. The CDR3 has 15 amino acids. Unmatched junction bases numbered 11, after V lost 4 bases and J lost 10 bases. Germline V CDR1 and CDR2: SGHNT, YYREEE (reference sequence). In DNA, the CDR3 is TGTGCCAGCAGCCGCGCCAGCGGGAGGGTAGGCGAGCAGTTCTTC. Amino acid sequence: CASSRASGRVGEQFF.

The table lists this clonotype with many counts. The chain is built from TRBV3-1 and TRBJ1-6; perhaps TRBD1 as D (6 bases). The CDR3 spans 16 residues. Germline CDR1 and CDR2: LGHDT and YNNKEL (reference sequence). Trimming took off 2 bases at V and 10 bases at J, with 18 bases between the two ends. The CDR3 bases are TGTGCCAGCAGCCAATTAGGAGTAATGGGGGGCTCACCCCTCCACTTT. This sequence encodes CASSQLGVMGGSPLHF.

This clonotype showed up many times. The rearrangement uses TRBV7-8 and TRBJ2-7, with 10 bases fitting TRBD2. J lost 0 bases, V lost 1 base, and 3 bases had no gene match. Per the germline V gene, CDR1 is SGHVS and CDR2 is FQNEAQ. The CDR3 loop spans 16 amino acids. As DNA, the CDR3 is TGTGCCAGCAGCTTAGAAAGCGGGAGGGCCTCCTACGAGCAGTACTTC. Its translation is CASSLESGRASYEQYF.

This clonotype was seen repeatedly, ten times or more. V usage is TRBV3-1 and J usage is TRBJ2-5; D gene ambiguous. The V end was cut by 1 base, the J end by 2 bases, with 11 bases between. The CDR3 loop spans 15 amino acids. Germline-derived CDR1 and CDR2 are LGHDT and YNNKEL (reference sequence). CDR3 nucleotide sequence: TGTGCCAGCAGCCAAGGATCGACACCTCAAGAGACCCAGTACTTC. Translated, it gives CASSQGSTPQETQYF.

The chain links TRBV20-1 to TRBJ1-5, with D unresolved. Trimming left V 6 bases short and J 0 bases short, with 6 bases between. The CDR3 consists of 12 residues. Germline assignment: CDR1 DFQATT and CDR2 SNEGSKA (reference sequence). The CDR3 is CSAVISNQPQHF. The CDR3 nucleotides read TGCAGTGCAGTAATTAGCAATCAGCCCCAGCATTTT.

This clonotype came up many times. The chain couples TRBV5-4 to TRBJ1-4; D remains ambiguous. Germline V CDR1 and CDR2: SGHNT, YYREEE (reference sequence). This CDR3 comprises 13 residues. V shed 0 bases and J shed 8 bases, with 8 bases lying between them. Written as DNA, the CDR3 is TGTGCCAGCAGCTTGGCCGGGCAGGAAAAACTGTTTTTT. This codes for CASSLAGQEKLFF.

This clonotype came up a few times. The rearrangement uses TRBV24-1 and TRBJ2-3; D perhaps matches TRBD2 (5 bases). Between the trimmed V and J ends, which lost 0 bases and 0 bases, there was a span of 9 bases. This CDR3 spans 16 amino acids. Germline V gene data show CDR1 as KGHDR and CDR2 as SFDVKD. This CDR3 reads CATSDLPGISTDTQYF. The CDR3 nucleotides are TGTGCCACCAGTGATTTGCCCGGGATAAGCACAGATACGCAGTATTTT.

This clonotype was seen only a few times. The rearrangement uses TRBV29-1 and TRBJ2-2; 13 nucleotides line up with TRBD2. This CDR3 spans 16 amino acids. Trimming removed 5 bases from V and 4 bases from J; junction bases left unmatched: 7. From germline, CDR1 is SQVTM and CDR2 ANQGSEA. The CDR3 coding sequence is TGCAGCGTTATAAGGACTAGCGGGAGAATCACCGGGGAGCTGTTTTTT. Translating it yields CSVIRTSGRITGELFF.

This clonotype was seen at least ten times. The CDR3 nucleotides read TGTGCCTGGAGTGTAGGGGAGCGGGGTACGCAGTATTTT. It codes for CAWSVGERGTQYF. This chain links TRBV30 with TRBJ2-3; 7 bases fit TRBD2. CDR1 is GTSNPN and CDR2 is SVGIG in the germline V gene (reference sequence). V lost 0 bases to trimming and J lost 8 bases; unmatched junction nucleotides: 5. This CDR3 region has 13 residues.

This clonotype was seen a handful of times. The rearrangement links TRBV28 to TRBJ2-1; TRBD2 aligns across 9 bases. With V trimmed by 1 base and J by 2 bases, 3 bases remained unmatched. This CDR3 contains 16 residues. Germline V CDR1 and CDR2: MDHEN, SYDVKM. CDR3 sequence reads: CASSLSSGITYNEQFF. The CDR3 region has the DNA TGTGCCAGCAGTTTATCTAGCGGGATAACCTACAATGAGCAGTTCTTC. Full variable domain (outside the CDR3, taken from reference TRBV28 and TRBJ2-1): DVKVTQSSRYLVKRTGEKVFLECVQDMDHENMFWYRQDPGLGLRLIYFSYDVKMKEKGDIPEGYSVSREKKERFSLILESASTNQTSMYLCASSLSSGITYNEQFFGPGTRLTVL.

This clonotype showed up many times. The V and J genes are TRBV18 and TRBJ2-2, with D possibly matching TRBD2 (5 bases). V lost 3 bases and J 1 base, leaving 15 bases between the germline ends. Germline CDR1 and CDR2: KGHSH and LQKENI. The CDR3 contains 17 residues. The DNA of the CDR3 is TGTGCCAGCTCACCTCAGGCGGGTTCGGGGAACACCGGGGAGCTGTTTTTT. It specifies CASSPQAGSGNTGELFF.

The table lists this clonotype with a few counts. The CDR3 sequence: CASSFNRQGNYGYTF. For the CDR3, the DNA is TGTGCCAGCAGCTTCAACCGGCAGGGCAACTATGGCTACACCTTC. The chain has TRBV5-4 and TRBJ1-2; weak D call: TRBD1 (5 bases). V lost 2 bases, J lost 2 bases, and 13 bases lay in between. Looked up from germline, CDR1 is SGHNT and CDR2 is YYREEE (reference sequence). The CDR3 is made up of 15 amino acids. The full variable domain, rest sourced from reference TRBV5-4 and TRBJ1-2, is ETGVTQSPTHLIKTRGQQVTLRCSSQSGHNTVSWYQQALGQGPQFIFQYYREEENGRGNFPPRFSGLQFPNYSSELNVNALELDDSALYLCASSFNRQGNYGYTFGSGTRLTVV.

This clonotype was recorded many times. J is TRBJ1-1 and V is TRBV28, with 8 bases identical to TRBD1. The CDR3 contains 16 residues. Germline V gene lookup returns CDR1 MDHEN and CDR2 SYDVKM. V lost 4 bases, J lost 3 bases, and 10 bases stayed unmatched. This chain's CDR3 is CASSSITQGVDTEAFF. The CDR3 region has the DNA TGTGCCAGCAGTTCTATCACACAGGGGGTTGACACTGAAGCTTTCTTT.

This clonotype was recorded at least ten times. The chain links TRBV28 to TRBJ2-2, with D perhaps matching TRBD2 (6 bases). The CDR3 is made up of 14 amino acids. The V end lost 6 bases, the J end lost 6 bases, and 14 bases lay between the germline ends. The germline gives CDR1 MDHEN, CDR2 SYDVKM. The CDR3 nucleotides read TGTGCCAGCAGCCAAAGCGGGTTCGCCGGGGAGCTGTTTTTT. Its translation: CASSQSGFAGELFF.

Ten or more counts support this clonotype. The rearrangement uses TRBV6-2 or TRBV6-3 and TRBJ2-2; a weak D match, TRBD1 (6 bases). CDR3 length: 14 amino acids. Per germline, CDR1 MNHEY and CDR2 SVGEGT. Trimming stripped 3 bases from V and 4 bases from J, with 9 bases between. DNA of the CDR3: TGTGCCAGCAGTTATATAGGGGGCACCGGGGAGCTGTTTTTT. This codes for CASSYIGGTGELFF.

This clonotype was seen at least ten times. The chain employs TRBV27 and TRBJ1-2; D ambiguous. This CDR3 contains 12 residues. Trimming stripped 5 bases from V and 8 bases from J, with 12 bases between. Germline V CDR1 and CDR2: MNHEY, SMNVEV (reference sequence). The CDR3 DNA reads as TGTGCCAGCAGTCCCCGGGCCGGGGGCTACACCTTC. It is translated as CASSPRAGGYTF.

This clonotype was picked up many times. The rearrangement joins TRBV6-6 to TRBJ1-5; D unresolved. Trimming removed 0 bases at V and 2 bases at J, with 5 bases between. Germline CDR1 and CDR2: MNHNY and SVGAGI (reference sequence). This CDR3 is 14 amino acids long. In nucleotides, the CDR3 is TGTGCCAGCAGTTACTCGGTCGGCAATCAGCCCCAGCATTTT. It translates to CASSYSVGNQPQHF.

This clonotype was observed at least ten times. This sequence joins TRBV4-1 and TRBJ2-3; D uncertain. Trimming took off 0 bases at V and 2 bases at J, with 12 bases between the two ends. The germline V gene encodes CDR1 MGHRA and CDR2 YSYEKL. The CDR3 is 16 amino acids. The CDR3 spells CASSQDGARATDTQYF. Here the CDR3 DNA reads TGCGCCAGCAGCCAAGACGGAGCTCGGGCCACAGATACGCAGTATTTT.

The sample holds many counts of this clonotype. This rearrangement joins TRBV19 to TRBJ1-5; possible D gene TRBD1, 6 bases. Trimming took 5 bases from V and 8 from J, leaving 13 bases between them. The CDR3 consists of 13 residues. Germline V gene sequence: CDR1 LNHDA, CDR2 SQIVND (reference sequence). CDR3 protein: CASSDRPREPQHF. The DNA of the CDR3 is TGTGCCAGTAGTGACAGGCCCAGGGAGCCCCAGCATTTT.

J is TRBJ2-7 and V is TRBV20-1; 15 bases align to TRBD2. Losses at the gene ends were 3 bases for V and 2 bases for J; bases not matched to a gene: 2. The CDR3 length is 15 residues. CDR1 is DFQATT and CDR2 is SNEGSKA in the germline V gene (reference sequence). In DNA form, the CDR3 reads TGCAGTGCTAGTGGACTAGCGGGAGGGACCTACGAGCAGTACTTC. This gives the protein CSASGLAGGTYEQYF.

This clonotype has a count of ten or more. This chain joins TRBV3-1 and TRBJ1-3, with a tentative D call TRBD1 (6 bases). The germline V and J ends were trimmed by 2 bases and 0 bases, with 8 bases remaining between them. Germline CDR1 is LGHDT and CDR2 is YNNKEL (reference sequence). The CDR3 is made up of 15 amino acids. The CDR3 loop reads CASSQTGFSGNTIYF. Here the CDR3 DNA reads TGTGCCAGCAGCCAAACAGGGTTCTCTGGAAACACCATATATTTT.

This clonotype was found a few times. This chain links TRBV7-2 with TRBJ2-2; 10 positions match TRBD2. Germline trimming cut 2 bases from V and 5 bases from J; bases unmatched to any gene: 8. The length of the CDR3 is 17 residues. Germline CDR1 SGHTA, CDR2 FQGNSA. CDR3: CASSLSSGRAITGELFF. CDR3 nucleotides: TGTGCCAGCAGCTTAAGCAGCGGGAGGGCGATTACCGGGGAGCTGTTTTTT.

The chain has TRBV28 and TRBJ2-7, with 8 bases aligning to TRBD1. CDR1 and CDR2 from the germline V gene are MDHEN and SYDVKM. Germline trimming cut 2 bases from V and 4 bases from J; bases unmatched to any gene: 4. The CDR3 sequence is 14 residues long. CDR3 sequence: CASSLGQGPYEQYF. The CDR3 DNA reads TGTGCCAGCAGTTTAGGACAGGGACCTTACGAGCAGTACTTC.

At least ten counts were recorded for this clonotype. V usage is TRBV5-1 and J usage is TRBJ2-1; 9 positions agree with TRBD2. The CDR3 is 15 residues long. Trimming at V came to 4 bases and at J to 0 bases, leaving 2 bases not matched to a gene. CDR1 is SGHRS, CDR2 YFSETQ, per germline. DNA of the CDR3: TGCGCCAGCAGCCAACTAGCGGGCTCCTACAATGAGCAGTTCTTC. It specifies CASSQLAGSYNEQFF.

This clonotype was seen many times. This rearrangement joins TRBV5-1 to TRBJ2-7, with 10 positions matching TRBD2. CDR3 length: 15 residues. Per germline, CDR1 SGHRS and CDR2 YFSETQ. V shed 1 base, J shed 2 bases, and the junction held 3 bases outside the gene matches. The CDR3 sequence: CASSLRSGRAYEQYF. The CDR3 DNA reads TGCGCCAGCAGCTTGAGGAGCGGGAGGGCCTACGAGCAGTACTTC.